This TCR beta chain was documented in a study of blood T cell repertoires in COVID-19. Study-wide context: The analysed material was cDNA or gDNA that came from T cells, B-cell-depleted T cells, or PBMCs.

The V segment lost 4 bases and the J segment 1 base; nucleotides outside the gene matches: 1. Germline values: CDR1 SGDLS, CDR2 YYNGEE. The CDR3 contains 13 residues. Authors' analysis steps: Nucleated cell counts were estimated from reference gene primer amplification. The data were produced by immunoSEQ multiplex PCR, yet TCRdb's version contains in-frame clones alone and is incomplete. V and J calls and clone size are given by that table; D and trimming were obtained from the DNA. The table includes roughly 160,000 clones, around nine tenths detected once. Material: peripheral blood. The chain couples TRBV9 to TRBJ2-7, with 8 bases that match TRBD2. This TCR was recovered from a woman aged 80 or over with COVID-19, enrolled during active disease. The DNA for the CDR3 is TGTGCCAGCAGCACTAGCGGTTCCTACGAGCAGTACTTC. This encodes CASSTSGSYEQYF.